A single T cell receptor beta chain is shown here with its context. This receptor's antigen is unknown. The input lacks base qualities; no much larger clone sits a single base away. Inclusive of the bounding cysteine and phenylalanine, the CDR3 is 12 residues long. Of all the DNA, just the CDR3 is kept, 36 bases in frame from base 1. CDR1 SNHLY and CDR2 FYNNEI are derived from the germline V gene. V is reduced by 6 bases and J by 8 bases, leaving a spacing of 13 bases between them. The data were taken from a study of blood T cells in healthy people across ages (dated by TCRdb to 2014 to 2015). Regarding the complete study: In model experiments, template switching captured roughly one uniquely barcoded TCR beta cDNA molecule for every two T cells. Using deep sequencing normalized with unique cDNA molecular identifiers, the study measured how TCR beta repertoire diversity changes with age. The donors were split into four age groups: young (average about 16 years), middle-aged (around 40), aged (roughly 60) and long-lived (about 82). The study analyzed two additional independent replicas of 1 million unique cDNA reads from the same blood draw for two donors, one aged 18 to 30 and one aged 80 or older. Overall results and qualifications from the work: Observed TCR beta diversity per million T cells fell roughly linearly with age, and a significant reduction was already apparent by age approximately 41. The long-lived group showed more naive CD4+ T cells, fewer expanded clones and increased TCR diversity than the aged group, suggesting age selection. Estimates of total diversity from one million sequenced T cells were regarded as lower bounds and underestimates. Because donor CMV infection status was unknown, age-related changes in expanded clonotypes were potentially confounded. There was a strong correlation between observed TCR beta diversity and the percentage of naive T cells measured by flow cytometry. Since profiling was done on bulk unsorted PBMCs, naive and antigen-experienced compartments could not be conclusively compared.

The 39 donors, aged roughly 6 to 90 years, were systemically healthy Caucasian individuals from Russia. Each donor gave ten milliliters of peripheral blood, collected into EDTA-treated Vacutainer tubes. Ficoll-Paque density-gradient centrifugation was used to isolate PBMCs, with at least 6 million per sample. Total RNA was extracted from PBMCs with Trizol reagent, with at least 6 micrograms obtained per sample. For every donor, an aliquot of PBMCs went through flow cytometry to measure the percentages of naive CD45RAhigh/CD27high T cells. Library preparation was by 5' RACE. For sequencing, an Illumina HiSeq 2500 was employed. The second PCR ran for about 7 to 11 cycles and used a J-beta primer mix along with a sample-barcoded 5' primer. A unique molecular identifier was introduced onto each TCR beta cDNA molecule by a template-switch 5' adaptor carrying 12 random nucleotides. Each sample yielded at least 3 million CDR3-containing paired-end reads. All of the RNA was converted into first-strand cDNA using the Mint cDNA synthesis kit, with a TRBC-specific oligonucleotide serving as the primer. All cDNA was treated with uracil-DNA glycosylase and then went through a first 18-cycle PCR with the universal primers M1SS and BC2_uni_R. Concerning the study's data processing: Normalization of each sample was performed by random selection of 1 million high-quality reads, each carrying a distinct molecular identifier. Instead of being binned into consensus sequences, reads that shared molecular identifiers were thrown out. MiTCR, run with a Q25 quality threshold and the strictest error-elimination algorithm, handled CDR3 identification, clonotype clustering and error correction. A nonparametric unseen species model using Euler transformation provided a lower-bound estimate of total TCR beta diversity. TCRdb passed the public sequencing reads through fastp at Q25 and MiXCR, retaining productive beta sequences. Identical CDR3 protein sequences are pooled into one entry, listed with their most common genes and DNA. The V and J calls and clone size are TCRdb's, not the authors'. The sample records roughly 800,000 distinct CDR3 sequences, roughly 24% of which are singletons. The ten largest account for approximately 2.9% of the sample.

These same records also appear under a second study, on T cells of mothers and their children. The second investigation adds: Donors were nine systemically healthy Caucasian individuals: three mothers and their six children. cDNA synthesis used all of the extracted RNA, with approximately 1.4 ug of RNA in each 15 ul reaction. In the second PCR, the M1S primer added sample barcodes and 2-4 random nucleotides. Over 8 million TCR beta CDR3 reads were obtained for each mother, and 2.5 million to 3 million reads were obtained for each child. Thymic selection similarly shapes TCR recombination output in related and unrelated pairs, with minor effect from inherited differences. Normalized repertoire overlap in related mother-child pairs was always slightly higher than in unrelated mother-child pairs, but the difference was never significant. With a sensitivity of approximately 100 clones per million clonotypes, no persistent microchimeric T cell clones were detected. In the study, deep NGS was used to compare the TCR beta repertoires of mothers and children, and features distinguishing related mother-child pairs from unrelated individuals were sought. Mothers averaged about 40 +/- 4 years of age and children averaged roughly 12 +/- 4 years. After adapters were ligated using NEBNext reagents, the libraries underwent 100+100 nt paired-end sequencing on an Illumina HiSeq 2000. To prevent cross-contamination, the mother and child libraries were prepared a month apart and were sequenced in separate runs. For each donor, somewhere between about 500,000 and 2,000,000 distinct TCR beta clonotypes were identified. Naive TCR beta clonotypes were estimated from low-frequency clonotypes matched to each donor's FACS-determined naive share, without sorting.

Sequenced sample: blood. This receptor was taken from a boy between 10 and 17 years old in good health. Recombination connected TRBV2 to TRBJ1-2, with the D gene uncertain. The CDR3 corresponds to CASRREGQGYTF. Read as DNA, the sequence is TGTGCCAGCAGGCGGGAAGGCCAGGGCTACACCTTC. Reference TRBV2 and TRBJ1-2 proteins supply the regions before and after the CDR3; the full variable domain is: EPEVTQTPSHQVTQMGQEVILRCVPISNHLYFYWYRQILGQKVEFLVSFYNNEISEKSEIFDDQFSVERPDGSNFTLKIRSTKLEDSAMYFCASRREGQGYTFGSGTRLTVV.